A single sample gave rise to the 2 T cell receptor beta chains below, sequenced in a study of technical replicates of blood from a few donors. Sequencing used immunoSEQ multiplex PCR; TCRdb keeps in-frame clones, though not all of them. Of about 75,000 clones detected, approximately 97% appear once; the ten largest clones hold under 0.3%. Sequencing input: T cells isolated from PBMCs. The receptor source for this set is a human donor in good health.

The chain carries TRBV5-1 and TRBJ1-1, with TRBD1 identical over 9 bases. The germline gives CDR1 SGHRS, CDR2 YFSETQ. V lost 3 bases and J lost 1; bases outside the gene matches: 4. The CDR3 extends over 15 amino acids. CDR3 residues: CASSYLQGANTEAFF. The CDR3, as DNA: TGCGCCAGCAGCTATTTACAGGGGGCGAACACTGAAGCTTTCTTT.

J is TRBJ2-2 and V is TRBV19; 8 nucleotides match TRBD1. The CDR3 runs 15 residues. From germline, CDR1 is LNHDA and CDR2 SQIVND (reference sequence). The V segment lost 3 bases and the J segment 3 bases; nucleotides outside the gene matches: 3. CDR3 protein: CASSMDRDYTGELFF. The CDR3 region has the DNA TGTGCCAGTAGTATGGACAGGGACTACACCGGGGAGCTGTTTTTT.